The 20 T cell receptor beta chains below were found in one sample sequenced in a study of response to subunit inactivated influenza vaccine. TCRdb processed the RT-PCR reads anew with MiXCR; each CDR3 protein has one entry. Here the sample spans over 400,000 distinct CDR3 sequences, 13% being singletons. This specimen was PBMCs from blood, taken 40 to 50 days after vaccination. These receptors came from a man aged 50 or older who received an inactivated influenza vaccine.

This clonotype came up a few times. The V gene is TRBV12-3 or TRBV12-4, the J gene TRBJ2-7; D is uncertain. Trimming stripped 4 bases from V and 3 bases from J, with 19 bases between. The CDR3 loop spans 16 amino acids. CDR3 sequence (DNA): TGTGCCAGCAGTTCGGGTCGGGCTAAAATAGGCTACGAGCAGTACTTC. Translated: CASSSGRAKIGYEQYF.

The gene calls are TRBV19 and TRBJ2-7, with D tentatively TRBD1 or TRBD2 (5 bases each). The CDR3 contains 13 residues. The ends were cut back, 5 bases at V and 7 bases at J, with 15 bases in the middle. CDR1 is LNHDA and CDR2 is SQIVND in the germline V gene (reference sequence). The CDR3 DNA reads as TGTGCCAGTAGTCCCTCAAGAGGGGAGGAGCAGTACTTC. Translation: CASSPSRGEEQYF.

A few counts support this clonotype. The genes are TRBV5-5 and TRBJ2-3; D call uncertain. The ends were cut back, 0 bases at V and 5 bases at J, with 7 bases in the middle. Germline V gene sequence: CDR1 SGHKS, CDR2 YYEKEE (reference sequence). This CDR3 region has 13 residues. CDR3 coding DNA: TGTGCCAGCAGCTTGGACGTCGGAGATACGCAGTATTTT. Its protein product is CASSLDVGDTQYF.

There are a few counts of this clonotype. This chain joins TRBV28 and TRBJ2-7; TRBD1 aligns across 9 bases. With 6 bases clipped from V and 5 bases from J, the junction kept 8 bases outside the gene matches. Germline values: CDR1 MDHEN, CDR2 SYDVKM. This CDR3 comprises 14 residues. In DNA form, the CDR3 reads TGTGCCAGCAGGACCGGGACAGGGTCCGACGAGCAGTACTTC. As protein: CASRTGTGSDEQYF. Filled out from reference TRBV28 and TRBJ2-7, the complete variable domain reads DVKVTQSSRYLVKRTGEKVFLECVQDMDHENMFWYRQDPGLGLRLIYFSYDVKMKEKGDIPEGYSVSREKKERFSLILESASTNQTSMYLCASRTGTGSDEQYFGPGTRLTVT.

The sample holds many counts of this clonotype. The chain employs TRBV29-1 and TRBJ2-7; tentative D call: TRBD1 (6 bases). CDR3 length: 13 residues. With 4 bases removed from V and 4 bases from J, the gap between germline ends came to 14 bases. CDR1 is SQVTM, CDR2 ANQGSEA, per germline. This chain's CDR3 is CSVAITQGYEQYF. The CDR3 DNA reads TGCAGCGTTGCAATAACTCAGGGGTACGAGCAGTACTTC.

At least ten counts were recorded for this clonotype. This rearrangement joins TRBV11-1 to TRBJ2-3, with 8 bases that match TRBD2. Germline V gives CDR1 SGHAT, CDR2 FQDESV (reference sequence). This CDR3 has 20 amino acids. The J segment lost 1 base and the V segment lost 1 base, leaving 16 bases of the junction unmatched. CDR3 coding DNA: TGTGCCAGCAGCTTAGTGGGCGGCGCGGGGGGTGCCCTGGGCACAGATACGCAGTATTTT. Its protein is CASSLVGGAGGALGTDTQYF.

In its sample, this clonotype was seen a few times. The chain uses TRBV20-1 and TRBJ2-3; the D gene is possibly TRBD2 (6 bases). CDR1 DFQATT and CDR2 SNEGSKA come from the germline V gene (reference sequence). The CDR3 is 15 residues long. V was trimmed by 0 bases and J by 5 bases, leaving 15 bases between them. The CDR3 region is CSARDRRELVDTQYF. DNA of the CDR3: TGCAGTGCTAGAGATCGTCGGGAGCTGGTAGATACGCAGTATTTT.

The rearrangement joins TRBV7-6 to TRBJ2-3, with D perhaps TRBD2 (7 bases). Germline loops: CDR1 SGHVS, CDR2 FNYEAQ. The ends were cut back, 2 bases at V and 0 bases at J, with 21 bases in the middle. This CDR3 region has 19 residues. The CDR3 nucleotides read TGTGCCAGCAGCTTAACGCGGGGGCGCCGGAACCTAAGCACAGATACGCAGTATTTT. Translation gives CASSLTRGRRNLSTDTQYF. Together with reference TRBV7-6 and TRBJ2-3, the CDR3 gives the full variable domain: GAGVSQSPRYKVTKRGQDVALRCDPISGHVSLYWYRQALGQGPEFLTYFNYEAQQDKSGLPNDRFSAERPEGSISTLTIQRTEQRDSAMYRCASSLTRGRRNLSTDTQYFGPGTRLTVL.

The gene calls are TRBV27 and TRBJ2-2; no definite D call. This CDR3 is built from 14 residues. The V end lost 4 bases, the J end lost 4 bases, and 10 bases lay between the germline ends. CDR1 and CDR2 (germline): MNHEY, SMNVEV (reference sequence). The CDR3 sequence: CASSSPDATGELFF. CDR3 in DNA: TGTGCCAGCAGTTCCCCGGACGCCACCGGGGAGCTGTTTTTT.

This clonotype was seen a handful of times. V gene TRBV15 combines with J gene TRBJ2-1; the D is unclear. The CDR3 is 16 amino acids. Germline V CDR1 and CDR2: LNHNV, YYDKDF (reference sequence). Deletions cut 4 bases from V and 0 bases from J, with 13 bases between. The CDR3 reads CATSTPARVSYNEQFF. CDR3 DNA sequence: TGTGCCACCAGCACCCCCGCCCGGGTCTCCTACAATGAGCAGTTCTTC.

Turning to this clonotype: Germline is not matched at one junction end, which may reflect a read error. This chain links TRBV20-1 with TRBJ2-3, with TRBD2 identical over 11 bases. CDR1 is DFQATT, CDR2 SNEGSKA, per germline (reference sequence). The CDR3 covers 15 residues. CDR3 DNA: TGTAGTGCTAGAGACCATAGCGGGAGGGCAGATACGCAGTATTTT. Its translation: CSARDHSGRADTQYF.

The rearrangement joins TRBV28 to TRBJ2-5; 7 bases match TRBD2. CDR1 MDHEN and CDR2 SYDVKM come from the germline V gene. The CDR3 is 15 amino acids. V shed 2 bases and J 5 bases; nucleotides not matched to a gene: 8. The CDR3 here is CASSLGGGRGETQYF. The CDR3 DNA follows: TGTGCCAGCAGTTTAGGAGGCGGGAGAGGGGAGACCCAGTACTTC.

CDR3 protein: CAISSKGVPGNEQFF. The CDR3 DNA follows: TGTGCCATCAGCTCCAAGGGGGTACCCGGCAATGAGCAGTTCTTC. The V call is TRBV10-3, the J call TRBJ2-1, with D perhaps matching TRBD1 (6 bases). In germline, CDR1 is ENHRY, CDR2 SYGVKD. The CDR3 spans 15 residues. Trimming stripped 6 bases from V and 6 bases from J, with 18 bases between.

This clonotype was counted between two and nine times. The gene calls are TRBV28 and TRBJ2-5, with D perhaps TRBD1 (6 bases). V was cut by 2 bases and J by 5 bases, with 15 bases left in between. Germline CDR1 is MDHEN and CDR2 is SYDVKM. The CDR3 covers 15 residues. DNA for the CDR3: TGTGCCAGCAGTTTAGGGGAAGGGGGAGTTGAGACCCAGTACTTC. As protein: CASSLGEGGVETQYF.

This clonotype was counted between two and nine times. The chain couples TRBV5-6 to TRBJ1-2; 8 bases are a match to TRBD1. Germline CDR1 SGHDT, CDR2 YYEEEE. The CDR3 extends over 13 amino acids. J gave up 7 bases and V 4 bases, and 6 bases lay outside the gene matches. The CDR3: CASSLDRVGGYTF. The CDR3 DNA reads TGTGCCAGCAGCCTGGACAGGGTGGGTGGCTACACCTTC.

At least ten counts were recorded for this clonotype. The V gene is TRBV6-1, the J gene TRBJ2-1; 10 bases agree with TRBD2. The CDR3 length is 17 residues. CDR1 is MNHNS, CDR2 SASEGT, per germline. V was pared by 6 bases and J by 0 bases, with 8 bases of the junction left unmatched. Here the CDR3 DNA reads TGTGCCAGCAGCCTTAGCGGGGGGCTAAGCTCCTACAATGAGCAGTTCTTC. Its protein is CASSLSGGLSSYNEQFF.

This clonotype was picked up many times. This chain joins TRBV20-1 and TRBJ1-5; 7 positions match TRBD1. J lost 4 bases, V lost 2 bases, and 2 bases had no gene match. CDR3 length equals 13 residues. Germline CDR1 reads DFQATT; CDR2 reads SNEGSKA (reference sequence). CDR3 amino acids: CSARQGVNQPQHF. CDR3 bases: TGCAGTGCTAGACAGGGGGTGAATCAGCCCCAGCATTTT.

This clonotype has a count of ten or more. V is TRBV12-3 or TRBV12-4 and J is TRBJ1-3; a possible D gene is TRBD1 (6 bases). The CDR3 sequence is 15 residues long. Trimming left V 4 bases short and J 2 bases short, with 12 bases between. The chain's CDR3 is CASSSTGSTGNTIYF. CDR3 coding DNA: TGTGCCAGCAGTTCCACAGGGTCAACTGGAAACACCATATATTTT.

The chain joins TRBV6-2 or TRBV6-3 to TRBJ2-1, with 13 bases fitting TRBD2. The CDR3 has 17 amino acids. The ends lost 4 bases at V and 3 bases at J; junction bases unmatched: 6. Germline lookup yields CDR1 MNHEY and CDR2 SVGEGT. DNA of the CDR3: TGTGCCAGCAGTTCAAAGACTAGCGGGAGGTTCTACAATGAGCAGTTCTTC. Its translation is CASSSKTSGRFYNEQFF.

This clonotype was detected many times. The V call is TRBV7-9, the J call TRBJ1-1; D remains unclear. This CDR3 contains 11 residues. Germline CDR1 is SEHNR and CDR2 is FQNEAQ (reference sequence). The germline V and J ends were trimmed by 4 bases and 10 bases, with 10 bases remaining between them. This CDR3 reads CASSSDYGAFF. CDR3 bases: TGTGCCAGCAGCTCGGACTATGGAGCTTTCTTT.